One sample yielded the 12 T cell receptor beta chains listed below, sequenced in a study of cytomegalovirus exposure and HLA in healthy donors. Use of 60 Vbeta and 13 Jbeta primers characterized the PCR. Here immunoSEQ multiplex PCR was the method, and the copy in TCRdb shows in-frame clones only, minus some. The sample lists roughly 99,000 clones; 75% to 80% were seen once. The sample comprised PBMCs. The source of these receptors is a woman aged 40 to 55 in good health and CMV-seronegative.

This chain uses TRBV7-9 with TRBJ2-1, with 15 bases aligning to TRBD2. CDR3 size: 15 residues. Trimming cost V 5 bases and J 7 bases; bases outside gene matches: 3. CDR1 and CDR2 from the germline V gene are SEHNR and FQNEAQ (reference sequence). The CDR3 sequence is CASSPGTSGGNEQFF. CDR3 nucleotides: TGTGCCAGCAGCCCCGGGACTAGCGGGGGGAATGAGCAGTTCTTC.

This clone was counted a single time. The rearrangement joins TRBV7-3 to TRBJ1-2; 8 bases fit TRBD1. The J segment lost 6 bases and the V segment lost 5 bases, leaving 5 bases of the junction unmatched. CDR3 length: 13 residues. Germline lookup yields CDR1 SGHTA and CDR2 FQGTGA. This CDR3 reads CASSAGQGHGYTF. Here the CDR3 DNA reads TGTGCCAGCAGCGCTGGACAGGGCCATGGCTACACCTTC.

This chain uses TRBV15 with TRBJ1-5, with TRBD1 matching over 11 bases. Losses at the gene ends were 0 bases for V and 6 bases for J; bases not matched to a gene: 1. Germline lookup yields CDR1 LNHNV and CDR2 YYDKDF (reference sequence). The CDR3 runs 15 residues. CDR3 in DNA: TGTGCCACCAGCAGAGAGGACAGGGGGCTTCAGCCCCAGCATTTT. This translates into CATSREDRGLQPQHF.

This sequence joins TRBV19 and TRBJ1-4; tentative D call: TRBD1 (6 bases). CDR3 length: 14 residues. Germline V lookup: CDR1 LNHDA, CDR2 SQIVND (reference sequence). V lost 3 bases to trimming and J lost 8 bases, with 13 bases between them. CDR3 in amino acids: CASSIGGLGEKLFF. In nucleotides, the CDR3 is TGTGCCAGTAGTATTGGGGGCCTTGGGGAAAAACTGTTTTTT.

The chain combines TRBV5-1 with TRBJ2-3; D unresolved. Germline V gene lookup returns CDR1 SGHRS and CDR2 YFSETQ. This CDR3 spans 14 amino acids. V lost 1 base and J lost 2, with 8 bases in between. The CDR3 is CASSLTRFTDTQYF. The DNA of the CDR3 is TGCGCCAGCAGCTTGACGCGGTTCACAGATACGCAGTATTTT.

The rearrangement uses TRBV29-1 and TRBJ2-5, with D possibly TRBD1 on 6 matching bases. The CDR3 is made up of 14 amino acids. V was clipped by 6 bases and J by 5 bases, with 19 bases between them. The germline CDR1 and CDR2 sequences are SQVTM and ANQGSEA. CDR3 nucleotides: TGCAGCGTCCCCGACAGGTTCGTGGAGGAGACCCAGTACTTC. Its protein is CSVPDRFVEETQYF. The whole variable domain, remainder taken from reference TRBV29-1 and TRBJ2-5, is SAVISQKPSRDICQRGTSLTIQCQVDSQVTMMFWYRQQPGQSLTLIATANQGSEATYESGFVIDKFPISRPNLTFSTLTVSNMSPEDSSIYLCSVPDRFVEETQYFGPGTRLLVL.

V is TRBV25-1 and J is TRBJ2-3; 10 nucleotides match TRBD1. The ends lost 3 bases at V and 3 bases at J; junction bases unmatched: 9. The germline CDR1 and CDR2 sequences are MGHDK and SYGVNS. The CDR3 consists of 17 residues. CDR3 in DNA: TGTGCCAGCAGTGATCCGGGACAGGGGCTCCTAACAGATACGCAGTATTTT. Translating gives CASSDPGQGLLTDTQYF. Full variable domain (outside the CDR3, taken from reference TRBV25-1 and TRBJ2-3): EADIYQTPRYLVIGTGKKITLECSQTMGHDKMYWYQQDPGMELHLIHYSYGVNSTEKGDLSSESTVSRIRTEHFPLTLESARPSHTSQYLCASSDPGQGLLTDTQYFGPGTRLTVL.

The chain links TRBV29-1 to TRBJ2-3; D not certain. V was trimmed by 6 bases and J by 6 bases, leaving 7 bases between them. Germline V gives CDR1 SQVTM, CDR2 ANQGSEA. The CDR3 spans 10 residues. The CDR3 spells CSVSRDTQYF. Here the CDR3 DNA reads TGCAGCGTCAGCAGGGATACGCAGTATTTT.

This clone was seen a single time. The genes are TRBV5-6 and TRBJ1-1; D not certain. The CDR3 length is 14 residues. Germline-derived CDR1 and CDR2 are SGHDT and YYEEEE. V lost 1 base to trimming and J lost 6 bases, with 13 bases between them. Here the CDR3 DNA reads TGTGCCAGCAGCTTGCCCGCCCGGGGTGCTGAAGCTTTCTTT. This encodes CASSLPARGAEAFF. Using reference TRBV5-6 and TRBJ1-1 for the parts outside the CDR3, the full variable domain is DAGVTQSPTHLIKTRGQQVTLRCSPKSGHDTVSWYQQALGQGPQFIFQYYEEEERQRGNFPDRFSGHQFPNYSSELNVNALLLGDSALYLCASSLPARGAEAFFGQGTRLTVV.

The CDR3 bases are TGTGCCAGCAGCCGATGGCAGAGCGGGGGGGCCCGTGATACGCAGTATTTT. This translates into CASSRWQSGGARDTQYF. This chain uses TRBV5-6 with TRBJ2-3; 10 bases agree with TRBD2. Trimming cost V 4 bases and J 6 bases; bases outside gene matches: 14. The CDR3 is 17 residues long. Germline V gene sequence: CDR1 SGHDT, CDR2 YYEEEE.

V usage is TRBV4-1 and J usage is TRBJ1-2, with TRBD1 matching 9 bases. CDR1 is MGHRA, CDR2 YSYEKL, per germline. Trimming took 1 base from V and 3 from J; bases not matched to a gene: 9. CDR3 length: 17 amino acids. CDR3 DNA: TGCGCCAGCAGCCAAGTGGTGACAGGGGGTTTAGACTATGGCTACACCTTC. This sequence encodes CASSQVVTGGLDYGYTF.

This chain links TRBV2 with TRBJ2-3; no firm D call. Germline loops: CDR1 SNHLY, CDR2 FYNNEI. CDR3 length: 12 residues. Trimming removed 6 bases at V and 3 bases at J, with 7 bases between. CDR3 coding DNA: TGTGCCAGCAGGTTGAGTACAGATACGCAGTATTTT. It codes for CASRLSTDTQYF.